Presented here are 30 T cell receptor beta chains from one specimen sequenced in a study of T-cell memory formation after mild COVID-19. TCRdb analysed the 5' RACE reads with MiXCR anew, one entry per CDR3 protein. Here the sample spans 300,000 to 400,000 distinct CDR3 sequences, about 15% being singletons. The material sequenced was PBMCs or a T cell subset sorted from them (not recorded which). Every receptor here comes from a man aged 18-30 years who had mild COVID-19 (a few samples of this study predate the infection). Cell type and time point are not known.

This clonotype has ten or more counts. The rearrangement links TRBV5-1 to TRBJ2-7; D may be TRBD1 (6 bases). Looked up from germline, CDR1 is SGHRS and CDR2 is YFSETQ. This CDR3 comprises 14 residues. The V gene lost 5 bases and the J gene lost 6 bases, with 18 bases spanning the gap. The CDR3 sequence is CASSLSKQGAEQYF. DNA for the CDR3: TGCGCCAGCAGTCTCTCCAAACAGGGTGCCGAGCAGTACTTC. The whole variable domain, remainder taken from reference TRBV5-1 and TRBJ2-7, is KAGVTQTPRYLIKTRGQQVTLSCSPISGHRSVSWYQQTPGQGLQFLFEYFSETQRNKGNFPGRFSGRQFSNSRSEMNVSTLELGDSALYLCASSLSKQGAEQYFGPGTRLTVT.

The rearrangement joins TRBV5-1 to TRBJ2-7; 7 bases map to TRBD2. CDR1 and CDR2 from the germline V gene are SGHRS and YFSETQ. Trimming took 0 bases from V and 7 from J; bases not matched to a gene: 7. The CDR3 has 14 amino acids. As DNA, the CDR3 is TGCGCCAGCAGCTTGGACGGGGGGTATCGGGAGCAGTACTTC. It translates to CASSLDGGYREQYF.

The chain carries TRBV9 and TRBJ1-1, with D tentatively TRBD1 (5 bases). The CDR3 totals 15 residues. Germline V lookup: CDR1 SGDLS, CDR2 YYNGEE. Between the trimmed V and J ends, which lost 2 bases and 3 bases, there was a span of 14 bases. DNA for the CDR3: TGTGCCAGCAGCGTGAGGGGAGGAGGGTACACTGAAGCTTTCTTT. Protein: CASSVRGGGYTEAFF.

This sequence joins TRBV6-5 and TRBJ2-2; possible D gene TRBD2, 6 bases. Trimming cost V 0 bases and J 4 bases, with 9 bases left between them. Germline-derived CDR1 and CDR2 are MNHEY and SVGAGI. The CDR3 extends over 15 amino acids. DNA for the CDR3: TGTGCCAGCAGTTACTCGGGACTGATCACCGGGGAGCTGTTTTTT. Protein: CASSYSGLITGELFF.

This clonotype has just a few counts. This chain joins TRBV10-3 and TRBJ2-4, with 10 nucleotides matching TRBD1. Per the germline V gene, CDR1 is ENHRY and CDR2 is SYGVKD. The V and J ends lost 0 bases and 5 bases, in that order; junction bases with no gene match: 7. This CDR3 has 17 residues. This chain's CDR3 is CAISESALGTGENIQYF. In nucleotides, the CDR3 is TGTGCCATCAGTGAGTCGGCGTTAGGGACAGGGGAAAACATTCAGTACTTC.

The rearrangement uses TRBV18 and TRBJ1-1; the match to TRBD1 covers 8 bases. Germline-derived CDR1 and CDR2 are KGHSH and LQKENI. J lost 5 bases, V lost 6 bases, and 5 bases had no gene match. This CDR3 is 13 amino acids long. CDR3 residues: CASSPTGVTEAFF. CDR3 DNA sequence: TGTGCCAGCTCTCCGACAGGGGTTACTGAAGCTTTCTTT.

V usage is TRBV28 and J usage is TRBJ2-1, with TRBD2 identical over 10 bases. Looked up from germline, CDR1 is MDHEN and CDR2 is SYDVKM. V trimming: 4 bases; J trimming: 6 bases; junction bases outside the gene matches: 6. There are 15 residues in the CDR3. CDR3: CASSSTGTSVNEQFF. The CDR3 DNA sequence: TGTGCCAGCAGTTCGACCGGGACTAGCGTCAATGAGCAGTTCTTC. The entire variable domain, with the rest obtained from reference TRBV28 and TRBJ2-1, is as follows: DVKVTQSSRYLVKRTGEKVFLECVQDMDHENMFWYRQDPGLGLRLIYFSYDVKMKEKGDIPEGYSVSREKKERFSLILESASTNQTSMYLCASSSTGTSVNEQFFGPGTRLTVL.

The chain carries TRBV20-1 and TRBJ2-7; D may correspond to TRBD1 or TRBD2 (5 bases each). Germline CDR1 and CDR2: DFQATT and SNEGSKA (reference sequence). Trimming shortened V by 6 bases and J by 4 bases, and 13 bases separated the two germline ends. This CDR3 contains 12 residues. The CDR3 DNA follows: TGCAGTGCGGAAGGGACCCCATACGAGCAGTACTTC. It specifies CSAEGTPYEQYF.

V usage is TRBV7-8 and J usage is TRBJ2-5; the D is unclear. CDR1 SGHVS and CDR2 FQNEAQ come from the germline V gene. This CDR3 is built from 13 residues. Trimming stripped 2 bases from V and 5 bases from J, with 9 bases between. Here the CDR3 DNA reads TGTGCCAGCAGCTTAAAGCCTGGGGAGACCCAGTACTTC. Amino acid sequence: CASSLKPGETQYF.

V usage is TRBV5-1 and J usage is TRBJ2-3; 12 bases agree with TRBD2. The CDR3 has 16 residues. In germline, CDR1 is SGHRS, CDR2 YFSETQ. The junction had 2 bases not matched to a gene; V was cut back by 2 bases and J by 1 base. CDR3 residues: CASSFRTSGGTDTQYF. DNA for the CDR3: TGCGCCAGCAGCTTCAGGACTAGCGGGGGCACAGATACGCAGTATTTT.

This clonotype was picked up many times. This chain uses TRBV4-3 with TRBJ2-1, with 11 bases that match TRBD2. The CDR3 runs 15 residues. Per germline, CDR1 LGHNA and CDR2 YSLEER. Trimming removed 4 bases from V and 5 bases from J; junction bases left unmatched: 4. CDR3 sequence reads: CASSPLAGEHNEQFF. The CDR3 DNA follows: TGCGCCAGCAGCCCACTAGCGGGGGAGCACAATGAGCAGTTCTTC.

This clonotype was counted between two and nine times. CDR3 in DNA: TGTGCCAGCAGCGTATACTCCGAAGAGACCCAGTACTTC. Amino acids: CASSVYSEETQYF. This rearrangement joins TRBV9 to TRBJ2-5; no firm D call. This CDR3 has 13 residues. V was pared by 1 base and J by 3 bases, with 7 bases between. Germline V CDR1 and CDR2: SGDLS, YYNGEE.

This clonotype was counted many times. This chain uses TRBV6-5 with TRBJ1-2; 7 bases are shared with TRBD1. Germline assignment: CDR1 MNHEY and CDR2 SVGAGI. After removal of 6 bases from V and 4 bases from J, the junction contained 8 bases not matched to a gene. The CDR3 contains 14 residues. The CDR3: CASSRYRGSYGYTF. CDR3 nucleotides: TGTGCCAGCAGCCGATACAGGGGTAGCTATGGCTACACCTTC.

This clonotype came up a few times. The rearrangement joins TRBV3-1 to TRBJ1-2, with 7 bases identical to TRBD1. V lost 3 bases and J lost 8; bases outside the gene matches: 12. The CDR3 runs to 15 residues. The germline V gene has CDR1 LGHDT and CDR2 YNNKEL (reference sequence). The CDR3 here is CASSQGQKRTGGYTF. The DNA for the CDR3 is TGTGCCAGCAGCCAGGGACAGAAAAGGACGGGGGGCTACACCTTC.

The chain employs TRBV7-2 and TRBJ2-1; D gene unclear. Germline V lookup: CDR1 SGHTA, CDR2 FQGNSA. With 5 bases removed from V and 9 bases from J, the gap between germline ends came to 17 bases. The CDR3 runs 14 residues. CDR3 sequence reads: CASSSASVTGEQFF. Written as DNA, the CDR3 is TGTGCCAGCAGCAGCGCGAGCGTCACCGGTGAGCAGTTCTTC.

This clonotype has a handful of counts. The V and J genes are TRBV4-2 and TRBJ2-1; 13 nucleotides align to TRBD2. CDR1 and CDR2 from the germline V gene are LGHNA and YNFKEQ. Unmatched junction bases numbered 6, after V lost 4 bases and J lost 9 bases. This CDR3 is built from 15 residues. CDR3 sequence: CASSLGLAGAAEQFF. DNA for the CDR3: TGTGCCAGCAGCCTCGGACTAGCGGGGGCTGCTGAGCAGTTCTTC.

This clonotype was found a few times. The gene calls are TRBV19 and TRBJ2-3; 10 bases align to TRBD1. In germline, CDR1 is LNHDA, CDR2 SQIVND (reference sequence). The CDR3 has 14 amino acids. The junction had 4 bases not matched to a gene; V was cut back by 7 bases and J by 3 bases. The CDR3 DNA is TGTGCCAGTACCAGGGGACAGGGGACAGATACGCAGTATTTT. Amino acid sequence: CASTRGQGTDTQYF. Using reference TRBV19 and TRBJ2-3 for the parts outside the CDR3, the full variable domain is DGGITQSPKYLFRKEGQNVTLSCEQNLNHDAMYWYRQDPGQGLRLIYYSQIVNDFQKGDIAEGYSVSREKKESFPLTVTSAQKNPTAFYLCASTRGQGTDTQYFGPGTRLTVL.

This clonotype has a handful of counts. The DNA for the CDR3 is TGCGCCAGCAGCCAAGATACGGGTGCCAAAAACATTCAGTACTTC. It encodes CASSQDTGAKNIQYF. The chain joins TRBV4-3 to TRBJ2-4; D remains unclear. The CDR3 covers 15 residues. Trimming stripped 0 bases from V and 1 base from J, with 7 bases between. Germline V lookup: CDR1 LGHNA, CDR2 YSLEER.

This clonotype was detected many times. V gene TRBV7-2 combines with J gene TRBJ2-2, with D possibly being TRBD1 (6 bases). Germline-derived CDR1 and CDR2 are SGHTA and FQGNSA. The CDR3 is made up of 14 amino acids. The ends were cut back, 1 base at V and 4 bases at J, with 7 bases in the middle. The CDR3 DNA is TGTGCCAGCAGCTTAGGCAGGGGCACCGGGGAGCTGTTTTTT. It specifies CASSLGRGTGELFF. The complete variable domain, with remaining parts taken from reference TRBV7-2 and TRBJ2-2, reads GAGVSQSPSNKVTEKGKDVELRCDPISGHTALYWYRQSLGQGLEFLIYFQGNSAPDKSGLPSDRFSAERTGGSVSTLTIQRTQQEDSAVYLCASSLGRGTGELFFGEGSRLTVL.

This clonotype was counted many times. This chain links TRBV3-1 with TRBJ2-4, with 8 bases matching TRBD1. This CDR3 is built from 14 residues. Germline values: CDR1 LGHDT, CDR2 YNNKEL (reference sequence). The V segment lost 4 bases and the J segment 2 bases; nucleotides outside the gene matches: 1. CDR3 bases: TGTGCCAGCAGCCGACAGGGGTCCAAAAACATTCAGTACTTC. Encoded protein: CASSRQGSKNIQYF.

The rearrangement uses TRBV15 and TRBJ2-1; tentative D call: TRBD2 (6 bases). Per the germline V gene, CDR1 is LNHNV and CDR2 is YYDKDF (reference sequence). V was trimmed by 3 bases and J by 6 bases, leaving 21 bases between them. CDR3 length: 17 residues. CDR3 protein: CATSSRAGLKRVNEQFF. The CDR3 nucleotides read TGTGCCACCAGCAGCCGGGCCGGACTAAAGAGGGTCAATGAGCAGTTCTTC.

This clonotype was counted between two and nine times. The rearrangement joins TRBV11-1 to TRBJ2-5; either TRBD1 or TRBD2 may supply D (5 bases each). V lost 4 bases and J lost 4, with 10 bases in between. CDR3 size: 13 residues. Germline V gene lookup returns CDR1 SGHAT and CDR2 FQDESV (reference sequence). CDR3 DNA: TGTGCCAGCAGCTCGGGACGGATAGAGACCCAGTACTTC. This sequence encodes CASSSGRIETQYF. Drawing the rest from reference TRBV11-1 and TRBJ2-5, the complete variable domain is EAEVAQSPRYKITEKSQAVAFWCDPISGHATLYWYRQILGQGPELLVQFQDESVVDDSQLPKDRFSAERLKGVDSTLKIQPAELGDSAMYLCASSSGRIETQYFGPGTRLLVL.

This clonotype was recorded a few times. The V call is TRBV21-1, the J call TRBJ2-5; the D call of TRBD1 is as the table states it, not checked on the DNA. TRBV21-1 is shown as a pseudogene. This CDR3 is 17 amino acids long. The CDR3 sequence: CASSKALGQGFGETQYF. The CDR3 DNA follows: TGTGCCAGCAGCAAAGCTCTTGGACAGGGATTCGGTGAGACCCAGTACTTC.

The chain combines TRBV20-1 with TRBJ2-1; 13 bases line up with TRBD2. The CDR3 spans 17 residues. CDR1 is DFQATT, CDR2 SNEGSKA, per germline (reference sequence). V lost 5 bases, J lost 9 bases, and 16 bases stayed unmatched. Written as DNA, the CDR3 is TGCAGTGCTTGGACCCCCTTACTAGCGGGGGGGCCGGGTGAGCAGTTCTTC. The encoded protein is CSAWTPLLAGGPGEQFF.

This clonotype was observed many times. This rearrangement joins TRBV6-5 to TRBJ2-1; D is undetermined. V shed 6 bases and J shed 0 bases, with 3 bases lying between them. Per germline, CDR1 MNHEY and CDR2 SVGAGI. This CDR3 contains 12 residues. The CDR3 bases are TGTGCCAGCAGGAGCTCCTACAATGAGCAGTTCTTC. Protein product: CASRSSYNEQFF.

The rearrangement uses TRBV7-9 and TRBJ1-3; D is uncertain. The germline V gene encodes CDR1 SEHNR and CDR2 FQNEAQ (reference sequence). V lost 0 bases and J lost 7, with 7 bases in between. This CDR3 is 13 amino acids long. CDR3 sequence: CASSLARQNTIYF. As DNA, the CDR3 is TGTGCCAGCAGCTTAGCGCGGCAGAACACCATATATTTT.

This chain uses TRBV7-6 with TRBJ2-3, with TRBD2 matching 12 bases. With V trimmed by 5 bases and J by 3 bases, 9 bases remained unmatched. Per the germline V gene, CDR1 is SGHVS and CDR2 is FNYEAQ. The CDR3 is made up of 17 amino acids. Here the CDR3 DNA reads TGTGCCAGCAGCCCAAGACTAGCGGGGGATGTGACAGATACGCAGTATTTT. Protein product: CASSPRLAGDVTDTQYF.

The chain couples TRBV25-1 to TRBJ2-3, with 11 positions matching TRBD2. CDR1 is MGHDK, CDR2 SYGVNS, per germline. This CDR3 is 14 amino acids long. Trimming at V came to 6 bases and at J to 5 bases, leaving 4 bases not matched to a gene. CDR3 sequence: CASRLAGVKDTQYF. Written as DNA, the CDR3 is TGTGCCAGCAGACTAGCGGGGGTGAAAGATACGCAGTATTTT.

Comment on this clonotype: A junction boundary mismatches the germline segment, possibly from a read error. V usage is TRBV25-1 and J usage is TRBJ1-6; D is possibly TRBD1 (5 bases). The CDR3 is 13 amino acids. Per the germline V gene, CDR1 is MGHDK and CDR2 is SYGVNS. CDR3 in DNA: TGTGCAAGCAATTTGAACAGGAATTCACCCCTCCACTTT. This sequence encodes CASNLNRNSPLHF.

This rearrangement joins TRBV21-1 to TRBJ2-7; no check of the table's D call, TRBD1, against the DNA was made. TRBV21-1 is noted as a pseudogene. This CDR3 is 15 amino acids long. CDR3 protein: CASSTVLGRGRVQYV. CDR3 in DNA: TGTGCCAGCAGCACGGTTCTAGGGCGGGGAAGGGTGCAGTACGTC.